A selection of T cell receptor beta chains follows, all from one sample in a study of blood T cell repertoires in COVID-19. Generated by immunoSEQ multiplex PCR, the TCRdb table keeps only in-frame clones and is missing some. The sample yields about 68,000 clones, about 85% seen once. Sequences were obtained from peripheral blood. These receptors originate from a woman between 45 and 60 years old with COVID-19, enrolled during active disease. Each CDR3 is given with its conserved first and last residue. A D gene is named only where the DNA matches it firmly. Size values are once, few and many counts, or a class for expanded clones, and some rows have none.

j_call cdr3_length clone_size d_call v_call cdr3_nt cdr3_aa
TRBJ2-5 14 once - TRBV5-1 TGCGCCAGCACTGTAGGGGGAGTGGGAGAGACCCAGTACTTC CASTVGGVGETQYF
TRBJ2-1 16 - - TRBV5-1 TGCGCCAGCAGCTTGGGAGGGAAGGTCTCCTACAATGAGCAGTTCTTC CASSLGGKVSYNEQFF
TRBJ2-7 11 - - TRBV6-6 TGTGCCACTCAGCAGGGCTACGAGCAGTACTTC CATQQGYEQYF
TRBJ2-7 14 - TRBD2 TRBV3-1/TRBV3-2 TGTGCCAGCAGCCACGGGACTAGACCTTACGAGCAGTACTTC CASSHGTRPYEQYF
TRBJ1-2 15 - TRBD1 TRBV5-4 TGTGCCAGCAGCTTGCGGGGACAGGGAGGCTATGGCTACACCTTC CASSLRGQGGYGYTF
TRBJ2-5 15 once - TRBV18 TGTGCCAGCTCACCAGGACGGGGTGACCAAGAGACCCAGTACTTC CASSPGRGDQETQYF
TRBJ2-2 15 - TRBD2 TRBV30 TGTGCCTGGAGTGGGGGACTAGGGACCACCGGGGAGCTGTTTTTT CAWSGGLGTTGELFF
TRBJ1-4 15 - TRBD1 TRBV6-6 TGTGCCAGCAGTTACTCTCAGGGGGGAGATGTTATACTGTTTTTT CASSYSQGGDVILFF
TRBJ2-1 15 - TRBD2 TRBV14 TGTGCCAGTCAACGAGCGGGAGGGCCTCGCAATGAGCAGTTCTTC CASQRAGGPRNEQFF
TRBJ2-1 18 few TRBD2 TRBV28 TGTGCCAGCAGTCGACTCCTCGGACTAGCGGGATACTTGAATGAGCAGTTCTTC CASSRLLGLAGYLNEQFF
TRBJ2-1 17 - TRBD2 TRBV2 TGTGCCAGCAGTCTTCCGGGACTAGCGGTCTCCTACAATGAGCAGTTCTTC CASSLPGLAVSYNEQFF
TRBJ2-3 16 - TRBD1 TRBV7-2 TGTGCCAGCAGCTTAGTTTGGGGGACAGAAAGAAATACGCAGTATTTT CASSLVWGTERNTQYF
TRBJ2-7 13 - - TRBV5-1 TGCGCCAGCAGACTGGAGGGGACCTACGAGCAGTACTTC CASRLEGTYEQYF
TRBJ2-1 14 once - TRBV10-3 TGTGCCATTAAAGCGGATAGCTCCTACAATGAGCAGTTCTTC CAIKADSSYNEQFF
TRBJ2-3 16 - - TRBV27 TGTGCCAGCAGTCCCCGGGCAGGGGTTAGCACAGATACGCAGTATTTT CASSPRAGVSTDTQYF
TRBJ1-1 14 - - TRBV30 TGTGCCTGGAGTGGGGGAGTGGAGGGGTCTGAAGCTTTCTTT CAWSGGVEGSEAFF
TRBJ2-5 13 - - TRBV5-1 TGCGCCAGCAGCGTACAGGTCCAAGAGACCCAGTACTTC CASSVQVQETQYF
TRBJ2-7 15 - TRBD1 TRBV11-3 TGTGCCAGCAGCGGATCCTCAGGGGGCCGGGACGAGCAGTACTTC CASSGSSGGRDEQYF
TRBJ2-7 15 - TRBD2 TRBV27 TGTGCCAGCAGGTCCTTAGCGGGGGGGGCCCACGAGCAGTACTTC CASRSLAGGAHEQYF
TRBJ2-7 13 once - TRBV12-3/TRBV12-4 TGTGCCAGCAACCCGACGGGGACCTACGAGCAGTACTTC CASNPTGTYEQYF
TRBJ1-1 13 - - TRBV5-6 TGTGCCAGCAGCTGGGGGCCAAGATCTGAAGCTTTCTTT CASSWGPRSEAFF
TRBJ2-1 13 - TRBD2 TRBV20-1 TGCAGTGCTAGTAAACTAGCGTACAATGAGCAGTTCTTC CSASKLAYNEQFF
TRBJ2-1 16 - TRBD1 TRBV25-1 TGTGCCAGCAGGAGGGTGGGGACAGGGCCTAGGGAGGAGCAGTTCTTC CASRRVGTGPREEQFF
TRBJ1-5 14 - - TRBV3-1/TRBV3-2 TGTGCCAGCAGCCAAGCTGGGCAAAATCAGCCCCAGCATTTT CASSQAGQNQPQHF
TRBJ2-7 13 - - TRBV6-5 TGTGCCAGCAGACCGACTGGATCATACGAGCAGTACTTC CASRPTGSYEQYF
TRBJ1-2 15 - - TRBV18 TGTGCCAGCTCACCATTGGTAGAGAATAACTATGGCTACACCTTC CASSPLVENNYGYTF
TRBJ1-5 14 - - TRBV10-2 TGCGCCAGCATGGGAGACGGCCTCAATCAGCCCCAGCATTTT CASMGDGLNQPQHF
TRBJ2-6 17 - TRBD1 TRBV10-3 TGTGCCACCACGTCGACCACAGGGGTCGCTGGGGCCAACGTCCTGACTTTC CATTSTTGVAGANVLTF
TRBJ2-7 13 - - TRBV5-8 TGTGCCAGCAGCTTGCACCCCTTGGCCGAGCAGTACTTC CASSLHPLAEQYF
TRBJ2-7 15 - TRBD2 TRBV19 TGTGCCAGTAGTCCAATAGCGGGAGAACACTACGAGCAGTACTTC CASSPIAGEHYEQYF
TRBJ1-2 13 - TRBD1 TRBV12-5 TGTGCTAGTGGGGGACAGGGGAACTATGGCTACACCTTC CASGGQGNYGYTF
TRBJ2-6 15 - - TRBV18 TGTGCCAGCTCAAAAGGGGTTGCTGGGGCCAACGTCCTGACTTTC CASSKGVAGANVLTF
TRBJ2-3 13 - - TRBV29-1 TGCAGCGCTACCAGGGCTAGCACAGATACGCAGTATTTT CSATRASTDTQYF
TRBJ2-5 14 - - TRBV19 TGTGCCAGTAGTATATTCGGGGAGGTGGAGACCCAGTACTTC CASSIFGEVETQYF
TRBJ2-1 15 once - TRBV28 TGTGCCAGCACCCCGGGGAACAGTCCTTACAATGAGCAGTTCTTC CASTPGNSPYNEQFF
TRBJ2-4 15 - TRBD2 TRBV11-3 TGTGCCAGCAGCCGGCTAGCGGGAGGGGTAAACATTCAGTACTTC CASSRLAGGVNIQYF
TRBJ1-1 15 - - TRBV5-1 TGCGCCAGCAGCCCAATAGACAGATTGAACACTGAAGCTTTCTTT CASSPIDRLNTEAFF
TRBJ2-1 15 - - TRBV7-6 TGTGCCAGCAGCCCCCGCTGGCGGGATTACAATGAGCAGTTCTTC CASSPRWRDYNEQFF
TRBJ2-1 12 - - TRBV2 TGTGCCAGCGACAGACCCTCCAATGAGCAGTTCTTC CASDRPSNEQFF
TRBJ1-3 15 - - TRBV28 TGTGCCAGCAGTAGAGGGGGAATAACTGGAAACACCATATATTTT CASSRGGITGNTIYF